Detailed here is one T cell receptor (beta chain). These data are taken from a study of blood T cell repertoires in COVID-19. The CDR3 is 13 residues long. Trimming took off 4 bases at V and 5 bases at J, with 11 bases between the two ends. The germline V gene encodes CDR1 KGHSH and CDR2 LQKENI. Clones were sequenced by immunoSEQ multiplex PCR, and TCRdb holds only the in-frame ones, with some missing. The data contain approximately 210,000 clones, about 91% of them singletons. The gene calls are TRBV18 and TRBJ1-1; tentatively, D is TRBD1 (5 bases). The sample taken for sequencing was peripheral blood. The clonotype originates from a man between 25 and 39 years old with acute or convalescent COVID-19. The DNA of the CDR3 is TGTGCCAGCTCACGGCAGGGTGCTACTGAAGCTTTCTTT. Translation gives CASSRQGATEAFF.